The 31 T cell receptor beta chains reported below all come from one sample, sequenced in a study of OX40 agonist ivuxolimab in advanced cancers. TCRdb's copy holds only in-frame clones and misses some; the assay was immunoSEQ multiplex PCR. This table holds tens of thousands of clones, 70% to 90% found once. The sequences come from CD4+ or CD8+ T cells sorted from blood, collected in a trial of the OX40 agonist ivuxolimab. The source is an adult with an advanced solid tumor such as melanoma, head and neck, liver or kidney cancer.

CDR3 protein: CASSLAGSGNTIYF. As DNA, the CDR3 is TGTGCCAGCAGCTTGGCGGGATCTGGAAACACCATATATTTT. The chain is built from TRBV5-6 and TRBJ1-3; D uncertain. This CDR3 comprises 14 residues. Deletions cut 0 bases from V and 1 base from J, with 5 bases between. Germline loops: CDR1 SGHDT, CDR2 YYEEEE.

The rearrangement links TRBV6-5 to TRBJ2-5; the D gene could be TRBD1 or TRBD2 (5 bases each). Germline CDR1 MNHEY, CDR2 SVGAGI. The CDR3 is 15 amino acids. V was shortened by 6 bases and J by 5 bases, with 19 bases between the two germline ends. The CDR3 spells CASRRTGTISETQYF. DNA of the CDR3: TGTGCCAGCAGAAGGACCGGGACCATCTCGGAGACCCAGTACTTC.

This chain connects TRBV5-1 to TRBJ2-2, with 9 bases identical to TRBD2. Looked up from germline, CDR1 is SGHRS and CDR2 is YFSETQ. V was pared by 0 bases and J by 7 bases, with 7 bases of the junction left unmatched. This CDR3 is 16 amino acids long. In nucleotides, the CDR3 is TGCGCCAGCAGCTTGGCCGGGACTAGCAGCATCGGGGAGCTGTTTTTT. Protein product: CASSLAGTSSIGELFF.

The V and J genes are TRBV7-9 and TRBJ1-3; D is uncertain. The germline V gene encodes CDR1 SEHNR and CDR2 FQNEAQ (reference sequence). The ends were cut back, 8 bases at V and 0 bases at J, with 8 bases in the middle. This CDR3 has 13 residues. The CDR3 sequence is CASLQSSGNTIYF. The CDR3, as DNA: TGTGCCAGCCTACAGAGCTCTGGAAACACCATATATTTT.

In DNA form, the CDR3 reads TGCGCCAGCAGTGAGAGGAGGGAGACGTACACAGATACGCAGTATTTT. Protein product: CASSERRETYTDTQYF. V is TRBV10-2 and J is TRBJ2-3, with D perhaps TRBD2 (6 bases). The germline V gene has CDR1 WSHSY and CDR2 SAAADI. The CDR3 has 16 amino acids. With 2 bases removed from V and 2 bases from J, the gap between germline ends came to 14 bases.

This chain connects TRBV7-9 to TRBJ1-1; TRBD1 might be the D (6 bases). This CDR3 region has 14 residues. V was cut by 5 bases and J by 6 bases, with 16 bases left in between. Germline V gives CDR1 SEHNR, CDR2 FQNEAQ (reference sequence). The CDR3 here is CASSPGQPNAEAFF. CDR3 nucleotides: TGTGCCAGCAGCCCTGGACAGCCAAACGCTGAAGCTTTCTTT.

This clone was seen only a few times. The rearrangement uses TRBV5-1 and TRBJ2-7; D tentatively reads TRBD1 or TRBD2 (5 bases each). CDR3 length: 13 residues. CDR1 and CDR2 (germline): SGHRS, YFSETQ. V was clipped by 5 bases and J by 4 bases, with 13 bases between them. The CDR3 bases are TGCGCCAGCAGTGAGGGGAAAGCTTACGAGCAGTACTTC. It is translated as CASSEGKAYEQYF.

This chain's CDR3 is CASSQGTGASGGETQYF. DNA of the CDR3: TGTGCCAGCAGCCAAGGGACCGGGGCTAGCGGGGGGGAGACCCAGTACTTC. The chain links TRBV4-2 to TRBJ2-5; 11 nucleotides align to TRBD2. J lost 5 bases, V lost 1 base, and 9 bases had no gene match. There are 17 residues in the CDR3. From germline, CDR1 is LGHNA and CDR2 YNFKEQ.

CDR3 bases: TGTGCCAGCAGCTTAGCGGGGGAGGCCAGGCAGTTCTTC. Protein sequence: CASSLAGEARQFF. The rearrangement joins TRBV7-2 to TRBJ2-1; weak D call: TRBD2 (6 bases). The CDR3 runs 13 residues. V lost 0 bases, J lost 12 bases, and 12 bases lay in between. Germline CDR1 SGHTA, CDR2 FQGNSA.

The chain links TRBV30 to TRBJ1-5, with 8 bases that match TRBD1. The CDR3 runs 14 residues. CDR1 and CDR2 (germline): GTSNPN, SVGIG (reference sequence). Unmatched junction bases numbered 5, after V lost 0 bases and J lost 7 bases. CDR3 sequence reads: CAWSVQGGRQPQHF. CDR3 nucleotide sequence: TGTGCCTGGAGTGTACAGGGGGGGAGGCAGCCCCAGCATTTT.

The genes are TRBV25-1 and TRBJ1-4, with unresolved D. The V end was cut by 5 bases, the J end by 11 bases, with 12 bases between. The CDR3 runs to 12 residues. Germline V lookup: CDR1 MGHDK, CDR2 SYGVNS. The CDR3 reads CASSTGSFKLFF. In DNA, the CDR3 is TGTGCCAGCAGTACCGGGTCTTTCAAACTGTTTTTT.

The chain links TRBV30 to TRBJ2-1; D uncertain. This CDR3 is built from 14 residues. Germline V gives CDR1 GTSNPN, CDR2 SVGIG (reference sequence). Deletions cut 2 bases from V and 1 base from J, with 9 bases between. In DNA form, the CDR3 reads TGTGCCTGGAGTCCCCCGGGTTCCTACAATGAGCAGTTCTTC. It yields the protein CAWSPPGSYNEQFF. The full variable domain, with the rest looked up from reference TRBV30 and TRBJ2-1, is SQTIHQWPATLVQPVGSPLSLECTVEGTSNPNLYWYRQAAGRGLQLLFYSVGIGQISSEVPQNLSASRPQDRQFILSSKKLLLSDSGFYLCAWSPPGSYNEQFFGPGTRLTVL.

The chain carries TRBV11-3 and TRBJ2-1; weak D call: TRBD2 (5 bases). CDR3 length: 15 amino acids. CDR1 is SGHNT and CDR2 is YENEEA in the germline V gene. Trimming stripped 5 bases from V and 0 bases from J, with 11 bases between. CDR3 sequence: CASSMSGSSYNEQFF. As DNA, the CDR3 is TGTGCCAGCAGCATGAGCGGATCCTCCTACAATGAGCAGTTCTTC.

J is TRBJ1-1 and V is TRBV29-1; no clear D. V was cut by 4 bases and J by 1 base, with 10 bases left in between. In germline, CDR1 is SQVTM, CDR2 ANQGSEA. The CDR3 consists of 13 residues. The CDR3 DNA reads TGCAGCGTTGGTAAGACACCGAACACTGAAGCTTTCTTT. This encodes CSVGKTPNTEAFF.

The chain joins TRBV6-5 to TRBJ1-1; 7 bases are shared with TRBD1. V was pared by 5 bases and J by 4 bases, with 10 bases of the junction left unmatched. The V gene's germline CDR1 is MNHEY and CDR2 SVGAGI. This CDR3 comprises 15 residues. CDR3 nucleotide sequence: TGTGCCAGCAGTAAACTGACAGGGTGGGCCACTGAAGCTTTCTTT. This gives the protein CASSKLTGWATEAFF.

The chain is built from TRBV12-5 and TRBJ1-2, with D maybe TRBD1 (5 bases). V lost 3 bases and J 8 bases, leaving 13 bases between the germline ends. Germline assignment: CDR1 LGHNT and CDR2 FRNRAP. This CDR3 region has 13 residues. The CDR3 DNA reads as TGTGCTAGTGGTTTTACAGGAGCAAACGGCTACACCTTC. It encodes CASGFTGANGYTF.

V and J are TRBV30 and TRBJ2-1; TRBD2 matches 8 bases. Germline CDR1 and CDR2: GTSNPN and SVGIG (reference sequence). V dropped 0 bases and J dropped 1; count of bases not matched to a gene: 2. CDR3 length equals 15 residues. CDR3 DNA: TGTGCCTGGAGTGTCACGGGAGGGTCCTACAATGAGCAGTTCTTC. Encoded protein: CAWSVTGGSYNEQFF.

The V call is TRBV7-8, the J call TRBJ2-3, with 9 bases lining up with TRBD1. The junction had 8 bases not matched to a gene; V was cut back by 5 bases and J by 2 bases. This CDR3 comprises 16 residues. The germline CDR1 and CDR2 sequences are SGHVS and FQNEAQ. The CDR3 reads CASSPPDRGSTDTQYF. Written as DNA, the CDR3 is TGTGCCAGCAGCCCACCGGACAGGGGCTCCACAGATACGCAGTATTTT.

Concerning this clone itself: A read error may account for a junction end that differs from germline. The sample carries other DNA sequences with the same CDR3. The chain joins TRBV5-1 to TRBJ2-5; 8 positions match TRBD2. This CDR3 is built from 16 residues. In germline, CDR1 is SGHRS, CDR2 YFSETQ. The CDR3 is CASSLDLAGQQETQYF. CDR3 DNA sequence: TGTGCCAGCAGCTTGGACCTAGCGGGCCAACAAGAGACCCAGTACTTC.

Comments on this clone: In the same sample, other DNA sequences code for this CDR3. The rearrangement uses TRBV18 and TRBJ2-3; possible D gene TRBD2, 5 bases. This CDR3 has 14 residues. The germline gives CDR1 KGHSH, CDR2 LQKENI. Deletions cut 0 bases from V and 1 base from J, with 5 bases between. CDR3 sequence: CASSPPGGTDTQYF. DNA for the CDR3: TGTGCCAGCTCACCACCCGGGGGCACAGATACGCAGTATTTT.

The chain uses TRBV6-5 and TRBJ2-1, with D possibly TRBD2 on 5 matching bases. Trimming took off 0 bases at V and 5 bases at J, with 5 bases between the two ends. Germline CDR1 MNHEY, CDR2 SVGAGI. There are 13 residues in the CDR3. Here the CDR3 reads CASSYSRDNEQFF. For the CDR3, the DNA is TGTGCCAGCAGTTACTCGAGGGACAATGAGCAGTTCTTC.

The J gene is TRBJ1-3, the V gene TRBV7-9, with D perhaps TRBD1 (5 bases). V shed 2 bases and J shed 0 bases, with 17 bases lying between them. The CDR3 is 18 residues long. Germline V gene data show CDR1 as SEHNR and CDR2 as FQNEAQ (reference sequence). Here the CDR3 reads CASSLNAGGAHSGNTIYF. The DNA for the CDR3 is TGTGCCAGCAGCTTAAACGCGGGGGGAGCGCACTCTGGAAACACCATATATTTT. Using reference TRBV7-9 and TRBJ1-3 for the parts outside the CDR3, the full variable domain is DTGVSQNPRHKITKRGQNVTFRCDPISEHNRLYWYRQTLGQGPEFLTYFQNEAQLEKSRLLSDRFSAERPKGSFSTLEIQRTEQGDSAMYLCASSLNAGGAHSGNTIYFGEGSWLTVV.

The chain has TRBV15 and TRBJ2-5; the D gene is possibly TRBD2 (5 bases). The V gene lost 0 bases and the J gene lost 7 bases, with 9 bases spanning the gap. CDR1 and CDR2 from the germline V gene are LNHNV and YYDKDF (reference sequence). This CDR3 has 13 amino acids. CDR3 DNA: TGTGCCACCAGCAGAGACGTCGAGGGGACCCAGTACTTC. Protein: CATSRDVEGTQYF.

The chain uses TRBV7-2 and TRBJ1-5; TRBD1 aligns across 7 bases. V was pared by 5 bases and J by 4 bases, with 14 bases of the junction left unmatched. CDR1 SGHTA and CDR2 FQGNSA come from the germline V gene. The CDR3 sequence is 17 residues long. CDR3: CASSRWATRDSNQPQHF. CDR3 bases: TGTGCCAGCAGCCGATGGGCCACCCGGGACAGTAATCAGCCCCAGCATTTT.

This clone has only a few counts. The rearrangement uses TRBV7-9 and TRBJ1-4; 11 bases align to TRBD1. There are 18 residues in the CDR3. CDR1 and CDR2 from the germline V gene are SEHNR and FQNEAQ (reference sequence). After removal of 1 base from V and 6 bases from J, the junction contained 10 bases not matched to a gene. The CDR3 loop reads CASSLGWTGGRTDEKLFF. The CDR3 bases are TGTGCCAGCAGCTTAGGATGGACAGGGGGCCGTACGGATGAAAAACTGTTTTTT.

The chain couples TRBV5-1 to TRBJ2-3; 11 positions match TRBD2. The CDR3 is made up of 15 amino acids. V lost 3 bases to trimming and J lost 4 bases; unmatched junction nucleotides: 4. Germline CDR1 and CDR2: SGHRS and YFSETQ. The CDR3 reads CASSSGLADADTQYF. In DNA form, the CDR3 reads TGCGCCAGCAGCTCGGGACTAGCGGATGCAGATACGCAGTATTTT.

The CDR3 protein is CASSLGGLAGGVLETQYF. The CDR3 nucleotides are TGTGCCAGCAGCTTAGGGGGACTAGCGGGAGGAGTCCTCGAGACCCAGTACTTC. J is TRBJ2-5 and V is TRBV11-3; 15 nucleotides match TRBD2. In germline, CDR1 is SGHNT, CDR2 YENEEA. The CDR3 runs 18 residues. V shed 1 base and J 5 bases; nucleotides not matched to a gene: 8.

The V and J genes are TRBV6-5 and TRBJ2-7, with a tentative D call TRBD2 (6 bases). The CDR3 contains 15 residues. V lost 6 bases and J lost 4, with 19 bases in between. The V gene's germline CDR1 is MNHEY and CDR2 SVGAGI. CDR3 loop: CASRRPGLRSYEQYF. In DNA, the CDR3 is TGTGCCAGCAGGAGACCGGGACTTCGAAGTTACGAGCAGTACTTC.

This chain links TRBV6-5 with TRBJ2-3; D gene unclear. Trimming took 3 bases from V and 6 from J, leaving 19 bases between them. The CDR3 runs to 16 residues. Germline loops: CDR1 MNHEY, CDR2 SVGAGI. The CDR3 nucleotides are TGTGCCAGCAGTTATTCATCGCAGACAATTCGCGATACGCAGTATTTT. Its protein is CASSYSSQTIRDTQYF.

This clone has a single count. Here the CDR3 DNA reads TGTGCCAGCAGCCCAAGGCGACTTACCGGGGAGCTGTTTTTT. The encoded protein is CASSPRRLTGELFF. This chain links TRBV7-2 with TRBJ2-2; no definite D call. The germline V gene encodes CDR1 SGHTA and CDR2 FQGNSA. CDR3 size: 14 residues. Trimming took 5 bases from V and 5 from J, leaving 12 bases between them.

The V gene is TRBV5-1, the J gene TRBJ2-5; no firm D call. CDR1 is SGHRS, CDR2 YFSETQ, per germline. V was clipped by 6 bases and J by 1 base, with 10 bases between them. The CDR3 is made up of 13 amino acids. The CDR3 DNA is TGCGCCAGCACTTCCCTCCTCCAAGAGACCCAGTACTTC. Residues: CASTSLLQETQYF.